A selection of T cell receptor beta chains follows, all from one sample in a study of blood T cell repertoires in COVID-19. Using immunoSEQ multiplex PCR, the repertoire was profiled, and TCRdb retains in-frame clones only, with some absent. In the table there are some 270,000 clones, roughly four fifths of which are singletons. Specimen: PBMCs or T cells enriched from blood (not recorded which). Receptors were obtained from a man in his fifties who had recovered from COVID-19. Both conserved end residues are part of each CDR3. D genes are given only for firm matches. Expanded clones get a size class; other rows say once, few or many, or leave the size out.

cdr3_aa,cdr3_nt,clone_size,v_call,d_call,j_call
CASSQGNIRTGTEAFF,TGCGCCAGCAGCCAAGGAAACATTAGGACAGGGACTGAAGCTTTCTTT,NA,TRBV4-3,TRBD1,TRBJ1-1
CASSSTAPANTGELFF,TGTGCCAGCAGCTCCACTGCACCCGCGAACACCGGGGAGCTGTTTTTT,NA,TRBV7-3,NA,TRBJ2-2
CASSRTSSEEQYF,TGCGCCAGCAGCAGGACTAGCAGTGAGGAGCAGTACTTC,NA,TRBV5-1,TRBD2,TRBJ2-7
CASSESGPRFYTF,TGTGCCAGTAGTGAGAGCGGACCGCGCTTCTACACCTTC,few,TRBV19,NA,TRBJ1-2
CASSPGLRETQYF,TGTGCCAGCAGCCCGGGACTAAGAGAGACCCAGTACTTC,NA,TRBV14,TRBD2,TRBJ2-5
CASSVATGNSGNTIYF,TGTGCCAGCAGCGTAGCTACAGGGAACTCTGGAAACACCATATATTTT,NA,TRBV9,NA,TRBJ1-3
CASSPRDSGNSPLHF,TGTGCCAGCAGCCCTAGGGACAGCGGTAATTCACCCCTCCACTTT,once,TRBV3-1/TRBV3-2,TRBD1,TRBJ1-6
CASSLPSAQANTGELFF,TGTGCCAGCAGCTTGCCTAGCGCACAGGCGAACACCGGGGAGCTGTTTTTT,NA,TRBV5-5,NA,TRBJ2-2
CASSREQGAGGYTF,TGTGCCAGCAGCCGCGAGCAGGGGGCGGGTGGCTACACCTTC,NA,TRBV7-9,TRBD1,TRBJ1-2
CASSPGQGGQYF,TGCGCCAGCAGCCCGGGACAGGGGGGGCAGTACTTC,NA,TRBV5-1,TRBD1,TRBJ2-7
CAITPERGQSTEAFF,TGTGCCATCACCCCGGAAAGGGGGCAGAGCACTGAAGCTTTCTTT,NA,TRBV28,TRBD1,TRBJ1-1
CSVGGSGDLGGNTIYF,TGCAGCGTCGGTGGGTCAGGGGATTTAGGCGGAAACACCATATATTTT,NA,TRBV29-1,NA,TRBJ1-3
CASSAGTNTGELFF,TGTGCCAGCAGCGCCGGGACAAACACCGGGGAGCTGTTTTTT,NA,TRBV3-1/TRBV3-2,NA,TRBJ2-2
CASSIGYGVNTEAFF,TGTGCCAGTAGTATAGGGTACGGGGTGAACACTGAAGCTTTCTTT,NA,TRBV19,NA,TRBJ1-1
CASSLDPGGNEQFF,TGTGCCAGCAGCTTAGATCCGGGGGGCAATGAGCAGTTCTTC,NA,TRBV11-3,TRBD2,TRBJ2-1
CASTYRVGQPQHF,TGTGCCAGCACATACAGGGTTGGTCAGCCCCAGCATTTT,few,TRBV12-3/TRBV12-4,NA,TRBJ1-5
CATSRATGPSYNEQFF,TGTGCCACCAGCAGAGCTACAGGGCCCTCCTACAATGAGCAGTTCTTC,NA,TRBV15,NA,TRBJ2-1
CASSFLEGEQFF,TGTGCCAGCAGCTTCTTGGAGGGCGAGCAGTTCTTC,NA,TRBV7-6,NA,TRBJ2-1
CASSPGPGGGETQYF,TGTGCCAGCTCGCCGGGCCCTGGTGGAGGAGAGACCCAGTACTTC,NA,TRBV18,NA,TRBJ2-5
CAISRGTGNQPQHF,TGTGCCATCAGCCGGGGGACAGGGAATCAGCCCCAGCATTTT,NA,TRBV10-3,TRBD1,TRBJ1-5
CASSLVGGRAGYEQYF,TGTGCCAGCAGCTTAGTCGGCGGGAGGGCCGGGTACGAGCAGTACTTC,NA,TRBV7-9,TRBD2,TRBJ2-7
CASSPRGDEQFF,TGTGCCAGCAGCCCTCGGGGGGATGAGCAGTTCTTC,NA,TRBV6-2/TRBV6-3,TRBD2,TRBJ2-1
CATSEGKWGAGDEQFF,TGTGCCACCAGTGAGGGGAAATGGGGAGCGGGGGATGAGCAGTTCTTC,few,TRBV24-1,TRBD2,TRBJ2-1
CASSYRLAGETQYF,TGTGCCAGCAGTTACAGACTAGCGGGAGAGACCCAGTACTTC,NA,TRBV6-2/TRBV6-3,TRBD2,TRBJ2-5
CASSQGTGTGDYEQYF,TGCGCCAGCAGCCAAGGAACCGGGACAGGGGATTACGAGCAGTACTTC,NA,TRBV4-3,TRBD1,TRBJ2-7
CAIRAEGLAGYEQYF,TGTGCCATCAGGGCAGAAGGACTAGCTGGATACGAGCAGTACTTC,many,TRBV10-3,TRBD2,TRBJ2-7
CASSVGEGRYEQYF,TGTGCCAGCAGCGTAGGAGAGGGCCGATACGAGCAGTACTTC,NA,TRBV9,NA,TRBJ2-7
CASSSYNEQYF,TGTGCCAGCAGTTCTTATAATGAGCAGTACTTC,NA,TRBV12-3/TRBV12-4,NA,TRBJ2-7
CASSLHRLSRDYEQYF,TGTGCCAGCAGCTTACACCGACTCTCCAGGGACTACGAGCAGTACTTC,NA,TRBV5-6,NA,TRBJ2-7
CATTTGTPTNEKLFF,TGTGCCACAACGACAGGGACCCCAACTAATGAAAAACTGTTTTTT,few,TRBV10-3,TRBD1,TRBJ1-4
CASSRTLSNQPQHF,TGTGCCAGCAGTCGGACACTTAGCAATCAGCCCCAGCATTTT,NA,TRBV21-1,NA,TRBJ1-5
CASSQRGGTETQYF,TGTGCCAGCAGCCAACGGGGGGGGACCGAGACCCAGTACTTC,NA,TRBV3-1/TRBV3-2,TRBD2,TRBJ2-5
CASSLEDRARYGYTF,TGTGCCAGCAGCTTAGAGGACAGGGCCCGCTATGGCTACACCTTC,NA,TRBV11-2,TRBD1,TRBJ1-2
CAIMGLAGVGEQYF,TGTGCCATCATGGGGCTAGCGGGAGTAGGTGAGCAGTACTTC,NA,TRBV10-3,TRBD2,TRBJ2-7
CASTQGAAQAYEQYF,TGTGCCAGCACTCAGGGGGCAGCGCAAGCCTACGAGCAGTACTTC,once,TRBV6-5,TRBD1,TRBJ2-7
CASSFARDGYTF,TGTGCCAGCAGCTTTGCGAGGGATGGCTACACCTTC,few,TRBV7-8,NA,TRBJ1-2
CASSLTQGATYSPLHF,TGTGCCAGCTCACTAACACAGGGGGCGACATATTCACCCCTCCACTTT,NA,TRBV18,TRBD1,TRBJ1-6
CASSLDRLDSNEQFF,TGTGCCAGCAGCTTAGATAGGCTAGACTCCAATGAGCAGTTCTTC,NA,TRBV11-2,NA,TRBJ2-1
CASSSLRWDTSTDTQYF,TGTGCCAGCAGCAGTCTCCGGTGGGACACCAGCACAGATACGCAGTATTTT,once,TRBV5-6,NA,TRBJ2-3
CASNPTANYGYTF,TGTGCCAGCAACCCGACTGCTAACTATGGCTACACCTTC,NA,TRBV6-5,NA,TRBJ1-2
CASSAASPKSEDTQYF,TGTGCCAGCTCCGCCGCCTCTCCCAAGTCCGAGGATACGCAGTATTTT,NA,TRBV4-2,NA,TRBJ2-3
CASSLLGTGGEYEQYF,TGTGCCAGCAGCTTACTCGGGACAGGGGGTGAATACGAGCAGTACTTC,NA,TRBV13,TRBD1,TRBJ2-7
CASSPTRGGETQYF,TGCGCCAGCAGCCCGACGAGGGGGGGAGAGACCCAGTACTTC,NA,TRBV4-1,NA,TRBJ2-5
CASSPQGHEQYF,TGTGCCAGCAGCCCCCAGGGCCACGAGCAGTACTTC,NA,TRBV3-1/TRBV3-2,NA,TRBJ2-7
CAISESLTRADTQYF,TGTGCCATCAGTGAGTCGTTGACTAGAGCAGATACGCAGTATTTT,NA,TRBV10-3,NA,TRBJ2-3
CASSLRRDYGYNSPLHF,TGTGCCAGCAGCTTGAGGCGCGACTACGGTTATAATTCACCCCTCCACTTT,NA,TRBV5-6,NA,TRBJ1-6
CASSLGASGRYNEQFF,TGTGCCAGCAGCTTAGGTGCTAGCGGGAGGTACAATGAGCAGTTCTTC,once,TRBV7-8,TRBD2,TRBJ2-1
CASSVEGTGQTGELFF,TGTGCCAGCAGTGTAGAAGGGACAGGTCAGACCGGGGAGCTGTTTTTT,NA,TRBV2,TRBD1,TRBJ2-2
CAWGGLASSYEQYF,TGTGCCTGGGGGGGACTAGCGAGCTCCTACGAGCAGTACTTC,NA,TRBV30,TRBD2,TRBJ2-7
CAISESRGGLEADTQYF,TGTGCCATCAGTGAGTCCCGCGGGGGGTTGGAAGCAGATACGCAGTATTTT,NA,TRBV10-3,TRBD2,TRBJ2-3
CASSILPGQGLVEQYF,TGTGCCAGTAGTATACTTCCGGGACAGGGGCTCGTCGAGCAGTACTTC,NA,TRBV19,TRBD1,TRBJ2-7
CASSFSGGVYEQYF,TGTGCCAGCAGCTTCTCGGGCGGGGTCTACGAGCAGTACTTC,NA,TRBV7-2,NA,TRBJ2-7
CSGREQGRGGYTF,TGCAGCGGCAGGGAACAGGGAAGGGGCGGCTACACCTTC,few,TRBV29-1,NA,TRBJ1-2